These 14 T cell receptor beta chains share one sample of origin, sequenced in a study of cytomegalovirus exposure and HLA in healthy donors. Vbeta (60) and Jbeta (13) primers were used in the PCR. Some clones are missing from TCRdb's copy, which holds only in-frame ones; the method was immunoSEQ multiplex PCR. Seen here are 100,000 to 150,000 clones, about 81% observed once, and the top ten hold less than 1.1%. The sample comprised PBMCs. These receptors all stem from a woman aged 25 to 39 in good health and CMV-seronegative.

The rearrangement joins TRBV9 to TRBJ1-2; tentative D call: TRBD1 (5 bases). CDR1 and CDR2 from the germline V gene are SGDLS and YYNGEE. The CDR3 is 13 amino acids. Trimming left V 3 bases short and J 8 bases short, with 14 bases between. CDR3 coding DNA: TGTGCCAGCAGCGCGATCCCGACAGAAGGCTACACCTTC. Residues: CASSAIPTEGYTF.

This clone has a single count. J is TRBJ1-2 and V is TRBV5-1; D is perhaps TRBD1 (6 bases). Germline V gene data show CDR1 as SGHRS and CDR2 as YFSETQ. The length of the CDR3 is 14 residues. Trimming removed 0 bases from V and 6 bases from J, with 12 bases in between. The CDR3 sequence is CASSLGQARDGYTF. The CDR3 DNA reads as TGCGCCAGCAGCTTGGGACAGGCCAGGGATGGCTACACCTTC. The full variable domain, completed using reference TRBV5-1 and TRBJ1-2, is KAGVTQTPRYLIKTRGQQVTLSCSPISGHRSVSWYQQTPGQGLQFLFEYFSETQRNKGNFPGRFSGRQFSNSRSEMNVSTLELGDSALYLCASSLGQARDGYTFGSGTRLTVV.

The chain couples TRBV4-1 to TRBJ2-1; 8 bases are a match to TRBD2. Losses at the gene ends were 6 bases for V and 2 bases for J; bases not matched to a gene: 9. CDR3 length equals 16 residues. The germline V gene has CDR1 MGHRA and CDR2 YSYEKL. The CDR3 DNA reads as TGCGCCAGCAGGGAGGTAGGCGGGGGGCCCTACAATGAGCAGTTCTTC. Encoded protein: CASREVGGGPYNEQFF.

Only a few counts were recorded for this clone. The chain couples TRBV5-5 to TRBJ2-5, with D unresolved. Between the trimmed V and J ends, which lost 2 bases and 5 bases, there was a span of 10 bases. Germline CDR1 and CDR2: SGHKS and YYEKEE (reference sequence). The CDR3 contains 13 residues. This CDR3 reads CASSLTPPETQYF. CDR3 DNA sequence: TGTGCCAGCAGCTTAACTCCACCCGAGACCCAGTACTTC.

This clone was seen only once. One end of the junction varies from germline; a read error may be responsible. The J gene is TRBJ2-1, the V gene TRBV7-7; unclear D gene. Germline assignment: CDR1 SSHAT and CDR2 FNYEAQ (reference sequence). This CDR3 is built from 13 residues. The CDR3 DNA is TGTGCTAGCAGCTTAGGTCTAGACAATGAGCAGTTCTTC. It yields the protein CASSLGLDNEQFF.

The chain recombines TRBV27 with TRBJ1-5, with a possible D match to TRBD1 (5 bases). Between the trimmed V and J ends, which lost 2 bases and 0 bases, there was a span of 11 bases. The CDR3 loop spans 16 amino acids. Germline loops: CDR1 MNHEY, CDR2 SMNVEV (reference sequence). The CDR3 bases are TGTGCCAGCAGTTTAAAATCAGGGCATAGCAATCAGCCCCAGCATTTT. Its translation: CASSLKSGHSNQPQHF.

In this sample, this clone turned up a few times. The chain employs TRBV15 and TRBJ2-2; D is possibly TRBD2 (6 bases). Germline-derived CDR1 and CDR2 are LNHNV and YYDKDF (reference sequence). Trimming stripped 8 bases from V and 4 bases from J, with 11 bases between. This CDR3 comprises 13 residues. The DNA for the CDR3 is TGTGCCACCGGGACTCGGGGCACCGGGGAGCTGTTTTTT. It codes for CATGTRGTGELFF.

The chain links TRBV9 to TRBJ1-1; possibly TRBD1 for D (6 bases). This CDR3 has 14 amino acids. Trimming removed 4 bases from V and 1 base from J, with 11 bases in between. Germline-derived CDR1 and CDR2 are SGDLS and YYNGEE. The DNA for the CDR3 is TGTGCCAGCAGCCCCGGGACAAGGAACACTGAAGCTTTCTTT. Its protein product is CASSPGTRNTEAFF.

The J gene is TRBJ2-7, the V gene TRBV10-3; 12 bases line up with TRBD1. J was trimmed by 7 bases and V by 2 bases; bases with no gene match: 6. Germline CDR1 and CDR2: ENHRY and SYGVKD. The CDR3 runs to 15 residues. The CDR3 DNA follows: TGTGCCATCAGTGAGGCGGGACAGGGGGCGGGGGAGCAGTACTTC. Protein sequence: CAISEAGQGAGEQYF.

This rearrangement joins TRBV5-1 to TRBJ2-1; D might be TRBD1 (5 bases). With 1 base removed from V and 8 bases from J, the gap between germline ends came to 13 bases. Germline CDR1 and CDR2: SGHRS and YFSETQ. This CDR3 is built from 14 residues. The CDR3 spells CASSLQGRRDEQFF. The CDR3 DNA is TGCGCCAGCAGCTTGCAGGGCCGCCGGGATGAGCAGTTCTTC.

This chain joins TRBV5-1 and TRBJ2-1; 8 nucleotides line up with TRBD1. The V gene end was trimmed by 5 bases and the J gene end by 7 bases; junction bases not matched to a gene: 8. The CDR3 length is 14 residues. Germline lookup yields CDR1 SGHRS and CDR2 YFSETQ. Here the CDR3 reads CASSSGGVWNEQFF. The CDR3 bases are TGCGCCAGCAGTTCAGGGGGCGTATGGAATGAGCAGTTCTTC.

The chain uses TRBV5-1 and TRBJ2-3; D perhaps matches TRBD2 (6 bases). The CDR3 loop spans 14 amino acids. Per the germline V gene, CDR1 is SGHRS and CDR2 is YFSETQ. V was trimmed by 4 bases and J by 5 bases, leaving 14 bases between them. CDR3 bases: TGCGCCAGCAGCCCGGCGGGGTGGGTAGATACGCAGTATTTT. Translated: CASSPAGWVDTQYF.

To note about this clone: A junction end diverges from the germline sequence, so it may reflect a read error. The chain uses TRBV5-1 and TRBJ2-5; TRBD2 agrees at 14 bases. This CDR3 has 16 amino acids. The germline V gene encodes CDR1 SGHRS and CDR2 YFSETQ. The CDR3 nucleotides are TGCGCCAGCAGCCAAGGGACTAGCGGGGGAGGGGAGACCCGGTACTTC. Protein product: CASSQGTSGGGETRYF.

The chain carries TRBV18 and TRBJ1-1; TRBD1 might be the D (5 bases). This CDR3 is 15 amino acids long. Germline V lookup: CDR1 KGHSH, CDR2 LQKENI. Trimming took off 4 bases at V and 5 bases at J, with 17 bases between the two ends. The DNA of the CDR3 is TGTGCCAGCTCACAGACCGACGGGGGTGGGACTGAAGCTTTCTTT. Translated: CASSQTDGGGTEAFF.